A selection of T cell receptor beta chains follows, all from one sample in a study of blood T cell repertoires in COVID-19. Assay used: immunoSEQ multiplex PCR; TCRdb lists only in-frame clones, some missing. The repertoire consists of a few hundred thousand clones, with approximately 85% occurring once and the leading ten covering under 2.5%. The sequencing sample was made of PBMCs or T cells enriched from blood (not recorded which). The receptors were gathered from a woman between 45 and 60 years old who had recovered from COVID-19. The CDR3 runs from the conserved cysteine through the conserved F or W. The D gene is left open where the match is weak. Where a row states a size, it is once, few, many or the class of an expanded clone; other rows omit it.

abundance: -; d_gene: -; j_gene: TRBJ2-1; v_gene: TRBV9; CDR3nt: TGTGCCAGCAGCGTAGAGTTACAGGGTAGGGCCAATGAGCAGTTCTTC; CDR3aa: CASSVELQGRANEQFF
abundance: -; d_gene: TRBD1; j_gene: TRBJ2-1; v_gene: TRBV15; CDR3nt: TGTGCCACCAGCAGAGAGTCGGGACAGCTCTACAATGAGCAGTTCTTC; CDR3aa: CATSRESGQLYNEQFF
abundance: once; d_gene: -; j_gene: TRBJ2-1; v_gene: TRBV10-3; CDR3nt: TGTGCCATCGGCCCCTACAATGAGCAGTTCTTC; CDR3aa: CAIGPYNEQFF
abundance: -; d_gene: TRBD2; j_gene: TRBJ2-5; v_gene: TRBV7-2; CDR3nt: TGTGCCAGCAGCTCCACCGGGAGGGATCAAGAGACCCAGTACTTC; CDR3aa: CASSSTGRDQETQYF
abundance: -; d_gene: TRBD2; j_gene: TRBJ2-7; v_gene: TRBV6-1; CDR3nt: TGTGCCAGCAGGGAAGCGGGAGGGCCGCGTGAGCAGTACTTC; CDR3aa: CASREAGGPREQYF
abundance: -; d_gene: -; j_gene: TRBJ1-1; v_gene: TRBV3-1/TRBV3-2; CDR3nt: TGTGCCAGCAGCCAAGATTTTAGGGACAAAAACACTGAAGCTTTCTTT; CDR3aa: CASSQDFRDKNTEAFF
abundance: -; d_gene: TRBD1; j_gene: TRBJ1-4; v_gene: TRBV5-1; CDR3nt: TGCGCCAGCAGCGCCGGGACAGGGTTGACGGTTGGTGAAAAACTGTTTTTT; CDR3aa: CASSAGTGLTVGEKLFF
abundance: -; d_gene: TRBD1; j_gene: TRBJ2-5; v_gene: TRBV19; CDR3nt: TGTGCCAGTAGTATTTCTTCGGGACAGCGACGGACCCAGTACTTC; CDR3aa: CASSISSGQRRTQYF
abundance: -; d_gene: TRBD1; j_gene: TRBJ2-6; v_gene: TRBV28; CDR3nt: TGTGCCAGCACTCACAGGGGGACCTCTGGGGCCAACGTCCTGACTTTC; CDR3aa: CASTHRGTSGANVLTF
abundance: -; d_gene: -; j_gene: TRBJ1-5; v_gene: TRBV19; CDR3nt: TGTGCCAGTCGCGGACAACATAGCAATCAGCCCCAGCATTTT; CDR3aa: CASRGQHSNQPQHF
abundance: few; d_gene: TRBD1; j_gene: TRBJ2-7; v_gene: TRBV20-1; CDR3nt: TGCAGTGCTAGTTCGGGACAGGGGTCCTACGAGCAGTACTTC; CDR3aa: CSASSGQGSYEQYF
abundance: -; d_gene: -; j_gene: TRBJ2-3; v_gene: TRBV24-1; CDR3nt: TGTGCCACCAGTGACGCGCGTGCTAGCACAGATACGCAGTATTTT; CDR3aa: CATSDARASTDTQYF
abundance: -; d_gene: TRBD1; j_gene: TRBJ1-5; v_gene: TRBV11-3; CDR3nt: TGTGCCAGCAGCTTCCTGGGCGGGGACAGGGGGCTGCCCCAGCATTTT; CDR3aa: CASSFLGGDRGLPQHF
abundance: -; d_gene: TRBD1; j_gene: TRBJ2-2; v_gene: TRBV27; CDR3nt: TGTGCCAGCAGCCTAGGACAGGTGGCCGGGGAGCTGTTTTTT; CDR3aa: CASSLGQVAGELFF
abundance: once; d_gene: -; j_gene: TRBJ1-2; v_gene: TRBV19; CDR3nt: TGTGCCAGTAGTATGCGCGGGCCATCCTATGGCTACACCTTC; CDR3aa: CASSMRGPSYGYTF
abundance: -; d_gene: TRBD1; j_gene: TRBJ2-7; v_gene: TRBV28; CDR3nt: TGTGCCAGCGCCGGGACAGGGAATACCGAGCAGTACTTC; CDR3aa: CASAGTGNTEQYF
abundance: -; d_gene: -; j_gene: TRBJ1-2; v_gene: TRBV2; CDR3nt: TGTGCCAGCAGTGAAGCGCTTTCGGTTAACTATGGCTACACCTTC; CDR3aa: CASSEALSVNYGYTF
abundance: -; d_gene: TRBD1; j_gene: TRBJ2-7; v_gene: TRBV7-9; CDR3nt: TGTGCCAGCAGCTTCAAGGGACAGGGAGGCTACGAGCAGTACTTC; CDR3aa: CASSFKGQGGYEQYF
abundance: -; d_gene: TRBD2; j_gene: TRBJ2-3; v_gene: TRBV18; CDR3nt: TGTGCCAGCTCACCAGGGGGACTAGCGGGAGGAAAAGATACGCAGTATTTT; CDR3aa: CASSPGGLAGGKDTQYF
abundance: -; d_gene: -; j_gene: TRBJ1-2; v_gene: TRBV4-1; CDR3nt: TGCGCCAGCAGCCAAGATTTACAGGGCCCTAACTATGGCTACACCTTC; CDR3aa: CASSQDLQGPNYGYTF
abundance: -; d_gene: TRBD1; j_gene: TRBJ2-7; v_gene: TRBV18; CDR3nt: TGTGCCAGCTCAGAAACAGGGGGGAGCTACGAGCAGTACTTC; CDR3aa: CASSETGGSYEQYF
abundance: -; d_gene: TRBD1; j_gene: TRBJ2-1; v_gene: TRBV27; CDR3nt: TGTGCCAGCAGTTTCACCCCCACAGGGGCTTACAATGAGCAGTTCTTC; CDR3aa: CASSFTPTGAYNEQFF
abundance: once; d_gene: TRBD1; j_gene: TRBJ2-7; v_gene: TRBV7-9; CDR3nt: TGTGCCAGCAGCTCCCACAGGGGGAGCTACTTGGAGCAGTACTTC; CDR3aa: CASSSHRGSYLEQYF
abundance: -; d_gene: -; j_gene: TRBJ1-3; v_gene: TRBV29-1; CDR3nt: TGCAGCGTTCACTCTGGAAACACCATATATTTT; CDR3aa: CSVHSGNTIYF
abundance: -; d_gene: TRBD2; j_gene: TRBJ2-1; v_gene: TRBV7-9; CDR3nt: TGTGCCAGCAGCTTGCCGGGACTAGCGACTCCCAATGAGCAGTTCTTC; CDR3aa: CASSLPGLATPNEQFF
abundance: -; d_gene: -; j_gene: TRBJ2-7; v_gene: TRBV7-2; CDR3nt: TGTGCCAGCAGTGGTAGCTATGACTACGAGCAGTACTTC; CDR3aa: CASSGSYDYEQYF
abundance: few; d_gene: -; j_gene: TRBJ2-1; v_gene: TRBV11-2; CDR3nt: TGTGCCAGCAGCTTAGAAACGAGCGGTGAGCAGTTCTTC; CDR3aa: CASSLETSGEQFF
abundance: -; d_gene: -; j_gene: TRBJ1-5; v_gene: TRBV24-1; CDR3nt: TGTGCCACCAGTGATACCCAGGGGCGCGGCAATCAGCCCCAGCATTTT; CDR3aa: CATSDTQGRGNQPQHF
abundance: -; d_gene: TRBD1; j_gene: TRBJ1-5; v_gene: TRBV2; CDR3nt: TGTGCCAGCAGTCGACAGGGAGGCGGTCAGCCCCAGCATTTT; CDR3aa: CASSRQGGGQPQHF
abundance: -; d_gene: TRBD2; j_gene: TRBJ2-7; v_gene: TRBV2; CDR3nt: TGTGCCAGCAGACGTTTGCTAGCGGGAGTCGAGAATTACGAGCAGTACTTC; CDR3aa: CASRRLLAGVENYEQYF
abundance: -; d_gene: TRBD1; j_gene: TRBJ2-1; v_gene: TRBV5-1; CDR3nt: TGCGCCAGCAGCGCGGGGGACAGGGGGCTCGACAATGAGCAGTTCTTC; CDR3aa: CASSAGDRGLDNEQFF
abundance: -; d_gene: TRBD2; j_gene: TRBJ2-6; v_gene: TRBV4-1; CDR3nt: TGCGCCAGCAGCCCGATCGGACTAGCGGATATCTCTGGGGCCAACGTCCTGACTTTC; CDR3aa: CASSPIGLADISGANVLTF
abundance: -; d_gene: TRBD2; j_gene: TRBJ2-5; v_gene: TRBV28; CDR3nt: TGTGCCAGCAGTTTACCGGCGGGAGGGCAAGAGACCCAGTACTTC; CDR3aa: CASSLPAGGQETQYF
abundance: -; d_gene: -; j_gene: TRBJ2-6; v_gene: TRBV12-3/TRBV12-4; CDR3nt: TGTGCCAGCATCAACTCTGGGGCCAACGTCCTGACTTTC; CDR3aa: CASINSGANVLTF
abundance: -; d_gene: -; j_gene: TRBJ2-7; v_gene: TRBV28; CDR3nt: TGTGCCAGCATTGAATGGGGCAGCAGCAGGGTATACGAGCAGTACTTC; CDR3aa: CASIEWGSSRVYEQYF
abundance: -; d_gene: -; j_gene: TRBJ2-3; v_gene: TRBV9; CDR3nt: TGTGCCAGCAGCGTAGAGCCCTCTGGTGTTTGGAGCACAGATACGCAGTATTTT; CDR3aa: CASSVEPSGVWSTDTQYF
abundance: -; d_gene: -; j_gene: TRBJ1-3; v_gene: TRBV5-6; CDR3nt: TGTGCCAGCAGCTCCCACCAGACAGGCACAAGCTCTGGAAACACCATATATTTT; CDR3aa: CASSSHQTGTSSGNTIYF
abundance: -; d_gene: TRBD2; j_gene: TRBJ2-1; v_gene: TRBV10-1; CDR3nt: TGCGCCAGCAGTGAGTCCTCTGCGGCGGGAGGGCAGAGGGTTGAGCAGTTCTTC; CDR3aa: CASSESSAAGGQRVEQFF
abundance: -; d_gene: TRBD1; j_gene: TRBJ1-1; v_gene: TRBV7-9; CDR3nt: TGTGCCAGCAGCTTAGCGACAGGGGGCTTAACTGAAGCTTTCTTT; CDR3aa: CASSLATGGLTEAFF
abundance: -; d_gene: -; j_gene: TRBJ2-3; v_gene: TRBV6-4; CDR3nt: TGTGCCAGCAGTGACACTAGCACAGATACGCAGTATTTT; CDR3aa: CASSDTSTDTQYF
abundance: -; d_gene: -; j_gene: TRBJ1-1; v_gene: TRBV7-9; CDR3nt: TGTGCCAGCAGCTTAAGAGGGTCAGGGAACACTGAAGCTTTCTTT; CDR3aa: CASSLRGSGNTEAFF
abundance: -; d_gene: -; j_gene: TRBJ1-6; v_gene: TRBV28; CDR3nt: TGTGCCAGCAGCCCGGCTGGGGGGGGCGCCGGTCATAGTTCACCCCTCCACTTT; CDR3aa: CASSPAGGGAGHSSPLHF
abundance: few; d_gene: -; j_gene: TRBJ1-1; v_gene: TRBV30; CDR3nt: TGTGCCTGGAGTCCCCTGAGGGTGGGTAACACTGAAGCTTTCTTT; CDR3aa: CAWSPLRVGNTEAFF
abundance: -; d_gene: TRBD1; j_gene: TRBJ1-4; v_gene: TRBV5-6; CDR3nt: TGTGCCAGCAGCCTGGATAGGGACAGTAATGAAAAACTGTTTTTT; CDR3aa: CASSLDRDSNEKLFF